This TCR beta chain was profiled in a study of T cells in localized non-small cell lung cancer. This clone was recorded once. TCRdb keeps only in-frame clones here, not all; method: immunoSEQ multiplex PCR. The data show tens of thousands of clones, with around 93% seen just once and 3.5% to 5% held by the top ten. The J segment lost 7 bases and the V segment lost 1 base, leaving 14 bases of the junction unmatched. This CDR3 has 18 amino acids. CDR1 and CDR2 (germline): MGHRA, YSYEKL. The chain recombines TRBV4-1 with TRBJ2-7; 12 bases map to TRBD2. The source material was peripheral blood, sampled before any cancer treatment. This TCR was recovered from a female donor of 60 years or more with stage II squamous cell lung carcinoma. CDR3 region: CASSQVPLPASGGEEQYF. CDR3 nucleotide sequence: TGCGCCAGCAGCCAAGTCCCCCTACCGGCTAGCGGGGGGGAGGAGCAGTACTTC.